A single sample gave rise to the 3 T cell receptor beta chains below, sequenced in a study of CD8+CD57+ T cells in acquired aplastic anemia. CDR3 and TCR beta VDJ profiling relied on genomic DNA as the template. TCRdb redid the calling of the reads with MiXCR, one entry per CDR3 protein. The table lists 190,000 or so distinct CDR3 sequences, over 60% of them singletons. The sequenced material came from sorted CD4+, CD8+, or CD8+CD57+ T cells (not recorded which) from PBMCs. Receptor source: a human donor in good health.

With respect to this clonotype: One junction end disagrees with the germline gene, perhaps due to a read error. V gene TRBV5-1 combines with J gene TRBJ2-1; D may be TRBD2 (6 bases). CDR3 length equals 15 residues. Germline V gene sequence: CDR1 SGHRS, CDR2 YFSETQ. In nucleotides, the CDR3 is TGCGCCAGCAGCTTGGAAGGAGGGTCCTACTATGAGCAGTTCTTC. Protein: CASSLEGGSYYEQFF.

This clonotype was observed many times. The genes are TRBV9 and TRBJ1-3; D is possibly TRBD1 (5 bases). Per germline, CDR1 SGDLS and CDR2 YYNGEE. There are 14 residues in the CDR3. With 0 bases removed from V and 2 bases from J, the gap between germline ends came to 6 bases. CDR3 loop: CASSVEQAGNTIYF. The CDR3 nucleotides are TGTGCCAGCAGCGTAGAACAGGCTGGAAACACCATATATTTT.

The V and J genes are TRBV20-1 and TRBJ2-1, with 7 bases aligning to TRBD2. CDR3 size: 14 residues. Per germline, CDR1 DFQATT and CDR2 SNEGSKA (reference sequence). Trimming took 6 bases from V and 9 from J; bases not matched to a gene: 14. CDR3 nucleotide sequence: TGCAGTGCGGGGGTCGGCGGGAGTATCGTTGAGCAGTTCTTC. As protein: CSAGVGGSIVEQFF.